Listed here is a single T cell receptor (beta chain). The CDR3 spans 15 residues. Germline V gene sequence: CDR1 MGHDK, CDR2 SYGVNS. Unmatched junction bases numbered 7, after V lost 5 bases and J lost 8 bases. In the authors' methods: Amplifying reference gene primers gave estimates of nucleated cell counts. Profiling relied on immunoSEQ multiplex PCR, and the TCRdb table lists in-frame clones only, not all of them. From that table come the V and J calls and clone size; the DNA was used to work out D and trimming. The sample includes 150,000 to 190,000 clones, approximately 73% of them seen just once. The sample is drawn from a study of blood T cell repertoires in COVID-19. Across the study: Italy, Spain and the United States were the sources of the convalescent and acute COVID-19 samples. The analysed material was cDNA or gDNA that came from T cells, B-cell-depleted T cells, or PBMCs.

The sample taken for sequencing was peripheral blood. The chain uses TRBV25-1 and TRBJ1-6, with 9 bases that match TRBD1. This TCR derives from a woman older than 75 with acute or convalescent COVID-19. The CDR3 sequence: CASSQTGGRHSPLHF. As DNA, the CDR3 is TGTGCCAGCAGTCAGACAGGGGGAAGGCATTCACCCCTCCACTTT. Filled out from reference TRBV25-1 and TRBJ1-6, the complete variable domain reads EADIYQTPRYLVIGTGKKITLECSQTMGHDKMYWYQQDPGMELHLIHYSYGVNSTEKGDLSSESTVSRIRTEHFPLTLESARPSHTSQYLCASSQTGGRHSPLHFGNGTRLTVT.